This T cell receptor beta chain was sequenced during a study of beta chain features in type 1 diabetes. Regarding the study as a whole: Patients with type 1 diabetes carried fewer insertions and had more deletions at their VDJ junctions. Patients' naive, central memory and regulatory TCRB repertoires appeared more alike than those of healthy donors. For Type 1 diabetes patients, all four CD4+ subsets carried TCRB CDR3s that were moderately but significantly shorter.

The CDR3 length is 12 residues. CDR1 and CDR2 from the germline V gene are SGHTS and YDEGEE. Trimming took 2 bases from V and 5 from J, leaving 7 bases between them. A word on this clone: Its antigen is unidentified.

Investigators reverse transcribed all isolated RNA, so they sequenced expressed TCRB transcripts. Method: immunoSEQ multiplex PCR; TCRdb's copy keeps in-frame clones and lacks some. Here the sample spans roughly 250,000 clones, 9.6% being singletons. The rearrangement joins TRBV5-8 to TRBJ1-2, with a possible D match to TRBD1 (6 bases). This sequence originates from a woman in her late teens or twenties in good health. The sample comprised naive CD4+ T cells from blood. The CDR3 DNA reads as TGTGCCAGCAGCTTCGGACAGTATGGCTACACCTTC. Protein sequence: CASSFGQYGYTF. Using reference TRBV5-8 and TRBJ1-2 for the parts outside the CDR3, the full variable domain is EAGVTQSPTHLIKTRGQQATLRCSPISGHTSVYWYQQALGLGLQFLLWYDEGEERNRGNFPPRFSGRQFPNYSSELNVNALELEDSALYLCASSFGQYGYTFGSGTRLTVV.